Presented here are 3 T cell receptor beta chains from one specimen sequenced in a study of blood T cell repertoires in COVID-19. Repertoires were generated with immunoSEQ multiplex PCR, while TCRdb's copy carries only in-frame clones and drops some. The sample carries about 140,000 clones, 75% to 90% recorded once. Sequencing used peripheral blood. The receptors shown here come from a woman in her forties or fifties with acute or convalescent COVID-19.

The CDR3 sequence: CASSQTWGWTDPNYGYTF. The CDR3 nucleotides read TGTGCCAGCAGCCAAACTTGGGGATGGACAGACCCTAACTATGGCTACACCTTC. This chain joins TRBV4-2 and TRBJ1-2, with a weak D call TRBD1 (6 bases). Per the germline V gene, CDR1 is LGHNA and CDR2 is YNFKEQ. The CDR3 totals 18 residues. V gave up 2 bases and J gave up 0 bases, with 19 bases separating them.

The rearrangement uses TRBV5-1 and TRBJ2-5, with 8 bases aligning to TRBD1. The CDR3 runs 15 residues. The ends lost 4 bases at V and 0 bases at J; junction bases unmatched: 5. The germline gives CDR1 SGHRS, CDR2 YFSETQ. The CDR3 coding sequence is TGCGCCAGCAGCCCCGGACAGGGCGACCAAGAGACCCAGTACTTC. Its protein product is CASSPGQGDQETQYF.

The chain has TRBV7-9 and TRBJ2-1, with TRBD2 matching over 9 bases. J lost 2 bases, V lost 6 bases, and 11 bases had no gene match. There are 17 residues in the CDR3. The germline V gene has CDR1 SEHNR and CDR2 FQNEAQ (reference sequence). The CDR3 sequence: CASRDPSGIRAYNEQFF. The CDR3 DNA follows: TGTGCCAGCAGGGACCCTAGCGGGATAAGGGCCTACAATGAGCAGTTCTTC.